This T cell receptor beta chain was obtained from a study of T cell responses to AZD1222 COVID-19 vaccine. V lost 5 bases to trimming and J lost 6 bases, with 19 bases between them. This CDR3 has 16 amino acids. CDR1 SGHAT and CDR2 FQNNGV come from the germline V gene. Concerning this clone: The antigen remains undetermined.

Study-level results: Repertoire sampling occurred only after the peak T cell response.

Only in-frame clones appear in the TCRdb table, and some are missing; sequencing was by immunoSEQ multiplex PCR. The table lists approximately 180,000 clones, about 88% of them singletons. Sequenced material: peripheral blood, taken on day 0 of AZD1222 vaccination. The TCR was taken from an adult in good health. The V and J genes are TRBV11-2 and TRBJ2-2, with D unclear. The CDR3 here is CASSLLDRVPAGELFF. In DNA form, the CDR3 reads TGTGCCAGCAGCCTTTTGGACCGGGTACCCGCCGGGGAGCTGTTTTTT. Supplemented by reference TRBV11-2 and TRBJ2-2, the full variable domain reads EAGVAQSPRYKIIEKRQSVAFWCNPISGHATLYWYQQILGQGPKLLIQFQNNGVVDDSQLPKDRFSAERLKGVDSTLKIQPAKLEDSAVYLCASSLLDRVPAGELFFGEGSRLTVL.